Listed below are T cell receptor beta chains from one sample, sequenced in a study of CD8+CD57+ T cells in acquired aplastic anemia. TCRdb re-derived calls from the reads in MiXCR, one entry per CDR3 protein. The table records more than 150,000 distinct CDR3 sequences, 55% to 70% of them present only once. The sample was sorted CD4+, CD8+, or CD8+CD57+ T cells (not recorded which) from PBMCs. The origin of the receptors is a human donor with severe aplastic anemia or a healthy control (not recorded which). Each CDR3 is given with its conserved first and last residue. The D gene is left open where the match is weak. A clone size is listed for some rows: how often the clone was seen (once, few, many), or a class if it is expanded.

D	size	J	V	length	DNA	CDR3
.	.	TRBJ1-3	TRBV2	14	TGTGCCAGCAGTGAAGTGGCAGGGCTAAACACCATATATTTT	CASSEVAGLNTIYF
.	once	TRBJ1-3	TRBV4-3	17	TGCGCCAGCAGCCAAGGGACGGATATGATCTCTGGAAACACCATATATTTT	CASSQGTDMISGNTIYF
TRBD1	many	TRBJ2-1	TRBV12-3/TRBV12-4	13	TGTGCCGTAGCCGGGACAGCCTACAATGAGCAGTTCTTC	CAVAGTAYNEQFF
.	many	TRBJ1-5	TRBV27	14	TGTGCCAGCAGTTCCTCGGGGGCGAATCAGCCCCAGCATTTT	CASSSSGANQPQHF
TRBD1	.	TRBJ1-5	TRBV24-1	15	TGTGCCACCACCTGGACAGGGGGCTTCAAGCAGCCCCAGCATTTT	CATTWTGGFKQPQHF
.	many	TRBJ1-1	TRBV6-5	15	TGTGCCAGCAGTTATGCTGAGGGTTGGGGCACTGAAGCTTTCTTT	CASSYAEGWGTEAFF
.	.	TRBJ1-2	TRBV19	14	TGTGCCAGTAGTACCTCGTTCCGGCGCGATGGCTACACCTTC	CASSTSFRRDGYTF
.	.	TRBJ1-6	TRBV10-3	12	TGTGCCATCGGACGGGGAAATTCACCCCTCCACTTT	CAIGRGNSPLHF
.	many	TRBJ2-2	TRBV6-2/TRBV6-3	11	TGTGCCAGCAGTCTGGCCGGGGAGCTGTTTTTT	CASSLAGELFF
TRBD2	once	TRBJ2-6	TRBV5-1	21	TGCGCCAGCAGCTTGGATCTCACGGGAGGTAACCCACTTTCTGGGGCCAACGTCCTGACTTTC	CASSLDLTGGNPLSGANVLTF